Below, 30 T cell receptor beta chains from the same sample are listed, as sequenced in a study of blood T cell repertoires in COVID-19. Produced via immunoSEQ multiplex PCR; TCRdb's table is partial and in-frame only. The sample records roughly 260,000 clones, about nine tenths being singletons. Sequenced: PBMCs or T cells enriched from blood (not recorded which). All receptors derive from a woman between 18 and 29 years old who had recovered from COVID-19.

This clone appeared a single time. The genes are TRBV20-1 and TRBJ2-1; TRBD2 is a possible D gene (6 bases). The CDR3 contains 11 residues. Trimming took 7 bases from V and 9 from J, leaving 13 bases between them. Germline CDR1 is DFQATT and CDR2 is SNEGSKA (reference sequence). CDR3 protein: CSVRRASEQFF. The CDR3 bases are TGCAGTGTTAGGAGGGCGAGTGAGCAGTTCTTC.

The chain links TRBV24-1 to TRBJ1-1; D uncertain. Germline CDR1 KGHDR, CDR2 SFDVKD. The ends were cut back, 2 bases at V and 4 bases at J, with 13 bases in the middle. CDR3 length: 15 residues. The CDR3 region has the DNA TGTGCCACCAGTGATTCCCGGGAAATTGGCACTGAAGCTTTCTTT. Its translation: CATSDSREIGTEAFF.

The chain links TRBV4-3 to TRBJ2-1; 9 bases are shared with TRBD2. The CDR3 extends over 18 amino acids. The J segment lost 8 bases and the V segment lost 0 bases, leaving 14 bases of the junction unmatched. The germline V gene has CDR1 LGHNA and CDR2 YSLEER. DNA of the CDR3: TGCGCCAGCAGCCAAGAGGTTGGTATAGCGGGGGTTGTCGATGAGCAGTTCTTC. It translates to CASSQEVGIAGVVDEQFF.

The chain links TRBV28 to TRBJ2-7; no definite D call. CDR3 length: 11 residues. Germline CDR1 is MDHEN and CDR2 is SYDVKM. V lost 5 bases, J lost 3 bases, and 5 bases lay in between. CDR3 residues: CASSQVYEQYF. CDR3 bases: TGTGCCAGCAGTCAGGTCTACGAGCAGTACTTC.

J is TRBJ2-7 and V is TRBV6-5; 10 bases are shared with TRBD1. V trimming: 7 bases; J trimming: 3 bases; junction bases outside the gene matches: 9. CDR1 and CDR2 from the germline V gene are MNHEY and SVGAGI. CDR3 size: 15 residues. The CDR3 loop reads CASTGTGDRYYEQYF. The CDR3 DNA sequence: TGTGCCAGCACTGGGACAGGGGACAGATACTACGAGCAGTACTTC.

The chain combines TRBV3-1 (or the pseudogene TRBV3-2) with TRBJ2-3; D might be TRBD1 (6 bases). The germline gives CDR1 LGHDT, CDR2 YNNKEL (reference sequence). V gave up 3 bases and J gave up 10 bases, with 8 bases separating them. CDR3 length: 11 amino acids. This chain's CDR3 is CASSHGTSQYF. The CDR3 nucleotides read TGTGCCAGCAGCCACGGGACATCGCAGTATTTT.

The chain combines TRBV29-1 with TRBJ2-1, with 10 bases that match TRBD2. The germline gives CDR1 SQVTM, CDR2 ANQGSEA. V lost 3 bases and J lost 13; bases outside the gene matches: 12. CDR3 size: 14 residues. Here the CDR3 reads CSVESLAGAEKQFF. As DNA, the CDR3 is TGCAGCGTTGAGTCCCTAGCGGGAGCTGAGAAACAGTTCTTC.

The CDR3 DNA reads as TGCGCCAGCAGCCGGGACAGCCTCTCCTACAATGAGCAGTTCTTC. As protein: CASSRDSLSYNEQFF. The chain is built from TRBV5-1 and TRBJ2-1; TRBD1 matches at 7 bases. Germline loops: CDR1 SGHRS, CDR2 YFSETQ. The length of the CDR3 is 15 residues. V lost 4 bases and J lost 0; bases outside the gene matches: 4.

V and J are TRBV6-5 and TRBJ1-2; D is ambiguous. V shed 1 base and J shed 3 bases, with 9 bases lying between them. CDR3 length: 14 amino acids. Germline-derived CDR1 and CDR2 are MNHEY and SVGAGI. The CDR3 nucleotides read TGTGCCAGCAGTTACTATACGGAGGACTATGGCTACACCTTC. As protein: CASSYYTEDYGYTF.

This clone came up once. The genes are TRBV10-1 and TRBJ2-1; the D gene is possibly TRBD2 (5 bases). The germline V gene encodes CDR1 WNHNN and CDR2 SYGVQD (reference sequence). The CDR3 runs 12 residues. Trimming stripped 3 bases from V and 11 bases from J, with 11 bases between. CDR3 coding DNA: TGCGCCAGCAGTGAAAATGGACTTCAGCAGTTCTTC. Residues: CASSENGLQQFF.

The J gene is TRBJ2-3, the V gene TRBV7-3, with a tentative D call TRBD2 (5 bases). This CDR3 contains 14 residues. Germline CDR1 reads SGHTA; CDR2 reads FQGTGA. The ends were cut back, 4 bases at V and 6 bases at J, with 14 bases in the middle. The CDR3, as DNA: TGTGCCAGCAGCTGGACTGGCAGTGACGATACGCAGTATTTT. Translating it yields CASSWTGSDDTQYF.

V gene TRBV4-2 combines with J gene TRBJ2-1; 9 bases match TRBD2. From germline, CDR1 is LGHNA and CDR2 YNFKEQ. The CDR3 loop spans 17 amino acids. The J segment lost 7 bases and the V segment lost 0 bases, leaving 10 bases of the junction unmatched. CDR3 sequence: CASSQDDPRGRANEQFF. CDR3 nucleotides: TGTGCCAGCAGCCAAGATGATCCCCGCGGGAGGGCTAATGAGCAGTTCTTC.

The CDR3 here is CASSYGGGGGYTF. DNA of the CDR3: TGTGCCAGCAGCTACGGAGGGGGCGGAGGCTACACCTTC. V is TRBV7-3 and J is TRBJ1-2; 7 nucleotides agree with TRBD1. The CDR3 contains 13 residues. The germline gives CDR1 SGHTA, CDR2 FQGTGA. V lost 4 bases, J lost 8 bases, and 7 bases stayed unmatched.

The rearrangement uses TRBV5-6 and TRBJ1-1; 7 bases match TRBD1. The CDR3 contains 14 residues. CDR1 SGHDT and CDR2 YYEEEE come from the germline V gene. V dropped 6 bases and J dropped 0; count of bases not matched to a gene: 5. This chain's CDR3 is CASTIQGLNTEAFF. DNA of the CDR3: TGTGCCAGCACCATACAGGGGCTGAACACTGAAGCTTTCTTT.

The chain links TRBV9 to TRBJ2-3, with 9 positions matching TRBD2. Germline lookup yields CDR1 SGDLS and CDR2 YYNGEE. The CDR3 runs 14 residues. Trimming took 3 bases from V and 3 from J; bases not matched to a gene: 2. For the CDR3, the DNA is TGTGCCAGCAGCGCTAGCGGGAAAACAGATACGCAGTATTTT. Its translation is CASSASGKTDTQYF.

This sequence joins TRBV9 and TRBJ1-2, with D tentatively TRBD1 (5 bases). V was trimmed by 4 bases and J by 3 bases, leaving 16 bases between them. The CDR3 contains 15 residues. Per the germline V gene, CDR1 is SGDLS and CDR2 is YYNGEE. DNA of the CDR3: TGTGCCAGCAGCTTAACCTCCAGGGTCGACTATGGCTACACCTTC. Protein: CASSLTSRVDYGYTF.

The chain couples TRBV18 to TRBJ1-2; possibly TRBD1 for D (5 bases). The germline V gene encodes CDR1 KGHSH and CDR2 LQKENI. Trimming removed 4 bases from V and 10 bases from J, with 22 bases in between. The CDR3 runs to 15 residues. The CDR3 DNA reads TGTGCCAGCTCACTTACCACCACCCCACAGGCTTACTACACCTTC. Amino acid sequence: CASSLTTTPQAYYTF.

The V gene is TRBV5-1, the J gene TRBJ1-5; the D gene is possibly TRBD1 (6 bases). Germline CDR1 SGHRS, CDR2 YFSETQ. The CDR3 is 15 amino acids. V was shortened by 4 bases and J by 7 bases, with 18 bases between the two germline ends. The CDR3 spells CASSPSPGVGQPQHF. CDR3 in DNA: TGCGCCAGCAGCCCAAGTCCAGGGGTGGGACAGCCCCAGCATTTT.

The V and J genes are TRBV9 and TRBJ1-5; D perhaps matches TRBD1 (5 bases). This CDR3 comprises 14 residues. The V gene's germline CDR1 is SGDLS and CDR2 YYNGEE. V was cut by 1 base and J by 8 bases, with 13 bases left in between. The CDR3 DNA sequence: TGTGCCAGCAGCGTATATGGGCAGGGTGAGCCCCAGCATTTT. Translation: CASSVYGQGEPQHF.

The J gene is TRBJ1-6, the V gene TRBV2, with unresolved D. This CDR3 comprises 16 residues. Trimming shortened V by 5 bases and J by 0 bases, and 11 bases separated the two germline ends. From germline, CDR1 is SNHLY and CDR2 FYNNEI. The CDR3 DNA follows: TGTGCCAGCAGTCCCCAACGGAGCTCCTATAATTCACCCCTCCACTTT. It specifies CASSPQRSSYNSPLHF.

V is TRBV19 and J is TRBJ1-6, with 7 bases identical to TRBD1. The trim removed 7 bases at V and 6 bases at J, leaving 9 bases unmatched. Germline V gene sequence: CDR1 LNHDA, CDR2 SQIVND (reference sequence). The CDR3 totals 15 residues. This CDR3 reads CASNTGTDFNSPLHF. CDR3 in DNA: TGTGCCAGTAATACCGGGACAGACTTTAATTCACCCCTCCACTTT.

The chain couples TRBV5-1 to TRBJ1-3; D remains unclear. CDR1 is SGHRS and CDR2 is YFSETQ in the germline V gene. The CDR3 contains 15 residues. V lost 1 base and J 0 bases, leaving 8 bases between the germline ends. The CDR3 DNA reads TGCGCCAGCAGCTTGCAGGCAGACTCTGGAAACACCATATATTTT. This sequence encodes CASSLQADSGNTIYF.

The chain is built from TRBV24-1 and TRBJ2-1, with a possible D match to TRBD1 (5 bases). The CDR3 is 17 residues long. V lost 4 bases and J 5 bases, leaving 20 bases between the germline ends. Germline V gene lookup returns CDR1 KGHDR and CDR2 SFDVKD. The CDR3 spells CATSDPNAGRLNNEQFF. Written as DNA, the CDR3 is TGTGCCACCAGTGACCCCAATGCAGGGCGCTTGAACAATGAGCAGTTCTTC.

This clone appeared a few times. The chain employs TRBV10-3 and TRBJ2-7; 10 bases match TRBD1. CDR1 ENHRY and CDR2 SYGVKD come from the germline V gene. The V segment lost 4 bases and the J segment 1 base; nucleotides outside the gene matches: 4. The CDR3 loop spans 15 amino acids. CDR3 residues: CAISARDRGSYEQYF. CDR3 DNA: TGTGCCATCAGTGCACGGGACAGGGGATCCTACGAGCAGTACTTC.

The chain couples TRBV15 to TRBJ1-5, with unresolved D. The CDR3 is 13 amino acids. Germline lookup yields CDR1 LNHNV and CDR2 YYDKDF (reference sequence). With 0 bases removed from V and 4 bases from J, the gap between germline ends came to 4 bases. CDR3 region: CATSRDLNQPQHF. The CDR3 region has the DNA TGTGCCACCAGCAGAGATTTAAATCAGCCCCAGCATTTT.

V is TRBV18 and J is TRBJ2-3, with D possibly TRBD2 on 7 matching bases. The CDR3 runs to 16 residues. CDR1 is KGHSH and CDR2 is LQKENI in the germline V gene. The V end lost 5 bases, the J end lost 5 bases, and 20 bases lay between the germline ends. In DNA, the CDR3 is TGTGCCAGCTCATCCTTAACGGGGGGCGCCGGAGATACGCAGTATTTT. This gives the protein CASSSLTGGAGDTQYF.

V is TRBV6-2 or TRBV6-3 and J is TRBJ2-1, with 10 positions matching TRBD1. This CDR3 has 21 amino acids. V shed 0 bases and J 4 bases; nucleotides not matched to a gene: 18. Germline-derived CDR1 and CDR2 are MNHEY and SVGEGT. CDR3 bases: TGTGCCAGCAGTTACTCGCCCAAGTCCCGGGACAGGGGTTTGGGGTACAATGAGCAGTTCTTC. This codes for CASSYSPKSRDRGLGYNEQFF.

V gene TRBV11-2 combines with J gene TRBJ2-3; a possible D gene is TRBD1 (5 bases). The CDR3 has 13 amino acids. Trimming left V 3 bases short and J 4 bases short, with 8 bases between. Germline V lookup: CDR1 SGHAT, CDR2 FQNNGV. The CDR3 DNA reads as TGTGCCAGCAGCTTCCAGGGTGCAGATACGCAGTATTTT. This sequence encodes CASSFQGADTQYF.

The chain is built from TRBV7-8 and TRBJ2-7; TRBD1 aligns across 7 bases. Germline values: CDR1 SGHVS, CDR2 FQNEAQ. There are 15 residues in the CDR3. V was pared by 4 bases and J by 1 base, with 7 bases of the junction left unmatched. The CDR3 protein is CASSSRGQRSYEQYF. DNA of the CDR3: TGTGCCAGCAGCTCCAGGGGACAGAGGTCCTACGAGCAGTACTTC. Looking up the rest from reference TRBV7-8 and TRBJ2-7 gives the full variable domain: GAGVSQSPRYKVAKRGQDVALRCDPISGHVSLFWYQQALGQGPEFLTYFQNEAQLDKSGLPSDRFFAERPEGSVSTLKIQRTQQEDSAVYLCASSSRGQRSYEQYFGPGTRLTVT.

The V call is TRBV5-1, the J call TRBJ2-3; 10 positions agree with TRBD2. J was trimmed by 6 bases and V by 0 bases; bases with no gene match: 7. This CDR3 is built from 16 residues. Germline-derived CDR1 and CDR2 are SGHRS and YFSETQ. As DNA, the CDR3 is TGCGCCAGCAGCTTGGCTCCGAGCGGGGGGGATGATACGCAGTATTTT. This translates into CASSLAPSGGDDTQYF.